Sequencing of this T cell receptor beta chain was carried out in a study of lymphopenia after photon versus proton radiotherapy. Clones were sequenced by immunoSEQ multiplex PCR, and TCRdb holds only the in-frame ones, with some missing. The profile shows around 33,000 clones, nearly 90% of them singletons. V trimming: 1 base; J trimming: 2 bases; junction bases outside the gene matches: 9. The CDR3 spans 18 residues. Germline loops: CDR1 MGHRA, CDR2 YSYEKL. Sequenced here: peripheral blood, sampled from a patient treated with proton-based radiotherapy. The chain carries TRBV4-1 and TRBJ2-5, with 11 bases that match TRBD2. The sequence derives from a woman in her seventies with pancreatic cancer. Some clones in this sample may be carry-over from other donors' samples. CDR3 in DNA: TGCGCCAGCAGCCAAGTGACTAGCGGGACCCCGGGACAAGAGACCCAGTACTTC. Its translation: CASSQVTSGTPGQETQYF.